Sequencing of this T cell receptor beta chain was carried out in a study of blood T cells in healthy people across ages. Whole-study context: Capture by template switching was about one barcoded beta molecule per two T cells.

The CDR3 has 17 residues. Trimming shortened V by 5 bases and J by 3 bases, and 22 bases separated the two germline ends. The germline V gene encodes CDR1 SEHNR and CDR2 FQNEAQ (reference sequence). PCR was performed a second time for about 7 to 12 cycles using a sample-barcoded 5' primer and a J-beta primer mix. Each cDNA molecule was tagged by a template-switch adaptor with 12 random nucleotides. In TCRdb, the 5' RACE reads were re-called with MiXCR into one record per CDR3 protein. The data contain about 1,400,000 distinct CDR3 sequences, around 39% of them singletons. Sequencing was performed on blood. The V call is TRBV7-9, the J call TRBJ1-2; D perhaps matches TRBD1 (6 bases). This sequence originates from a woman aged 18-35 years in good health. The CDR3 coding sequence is TGTGCCAGCAGCCCGACGATGATAGGGGGTACGGACTATGGCTACACCTTC. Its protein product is CASSPTMIGGTDYGYTF.